The source of this T cell receptor beta chain is a study of T cell responses to AZD1222 COVID-19 vaccine. Findings of the study overall: Spike-specific TCRs gained breadth and depth after people received two AZD1222 doses. CD4 TCRs linked to vaccination spanned spike, dominating at 160-218 and 743-854. Close to half of all spike-specific TCRs reportedly target regions of the variants that are unmutated. Seropositive AZD1222 recipients at baseline numbered only five or six.

V lost 3 bases and J lost 0, with 12 bases in between. Per germline, CDR1 MDHEN and CDR2 SYDVKM. The CDR3 has 15 residues. Sequencing used immunoSEQ multiplex PCR; TCRdb keeps in-frame clones, though not all of them. The table lists 130,000 to 150,000 clones, roughly 87% of them singletons. Turning to this clone: Its antigen is as yet unknown.

The sequence was obtained from an adult who received the MenACWY meningococcal vaccine as a control. Sequenced material: peripheral blood, taken 28 days after the second dose of the MenACWY control vaccine. The chain is built from TRBV28 and TRBJ2-7; the D is unclear. This chain's CDR3 is CASSLQPRSSYEQYF. In nucleotides, the CDR3 is TGTGCCAGCAGTTTGCAGCCTAGGAGCTCCTACGAGCAGTACTTC.